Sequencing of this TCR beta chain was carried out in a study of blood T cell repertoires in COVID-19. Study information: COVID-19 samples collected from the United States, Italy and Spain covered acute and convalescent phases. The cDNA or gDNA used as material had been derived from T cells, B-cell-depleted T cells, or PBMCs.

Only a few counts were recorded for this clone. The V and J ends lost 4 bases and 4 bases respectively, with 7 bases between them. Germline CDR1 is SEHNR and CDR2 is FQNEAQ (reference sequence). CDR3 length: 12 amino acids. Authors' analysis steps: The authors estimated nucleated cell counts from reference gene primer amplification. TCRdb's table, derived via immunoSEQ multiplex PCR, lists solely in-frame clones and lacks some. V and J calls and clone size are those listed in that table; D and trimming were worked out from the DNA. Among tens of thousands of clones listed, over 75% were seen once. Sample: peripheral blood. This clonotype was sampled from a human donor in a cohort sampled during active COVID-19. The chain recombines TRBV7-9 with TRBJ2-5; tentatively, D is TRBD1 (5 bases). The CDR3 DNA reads TGTGCCAGCAGCTCCCAGGGAGAGACCCAGTACTTC. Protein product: CASSSQGETQYF. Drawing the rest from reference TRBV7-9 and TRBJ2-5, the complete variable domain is DTGVSQNPRHKITKRGQNVTFRCDPISEHNRLYWYRQTLGQGPEFLTYFQNEAQLEKSRLLSDRFSAERPKGSFSTLEIQRTEQGDSAMYLCASSSQGETQYFGPGTRLLVL.